The entry that follows covers one TCR beta chain sequence. There is no known antigen for this receptor. It has no much larger one-base neighbor in the sample; base qualities were not kept. These data originate in a study of T cells in Graves' hyperthyroidism and ophthalmopathy (dated by TCRdb to between 2019 and 2020). About the full investigation: Peripheral blood samples were taken at initial diagnosis, before any treatment was given. The 100 or so discovery patients were randomly split 7:3 into training and test sets. After blood sampling, hyperthyroidism patients were treated with methimazole at a starting dose of 30 mg daily, and ophthalmopathy patients were treated with high-dose intravenous methylprednisolone. The paper describes TCR Vbeta CDR3 sequencing of around 140 peripheral blood samples, made up of 43 ophthalmopathy patients, some 80 hyperthyroidism patients and about 17 progressor patients. A discovery cohort of about 95 patients, 43 with Graves' ophthalmopathy and 55 to 60 with stable Graves' hyperthyroidism, was used to find distinguishing TCR V-J signatures. The study also compared thyroid tissue and blood T-cell repertoires from about six Graves' hyperthyroidism patients. Whether ophthalmopathy could be predicted prospectively was tested in an independent validation cohort made up of under 20 hyperthyroidism patients plus 17 patients who later progressed to ophthalmopathy.

The germline V gene provides CDR1 ENHRY and CDR2 SYGVKD. The CDR3, from cysteine to phenylalanine, totals 13 residues. Of all the DNA, just the CDR3 is kept, 39 bases in frame from base 1. V and J are truncated by 5 bases and 2 bases respectively, leaving an intervening sequence of 9 bases. A patient counted as having stable Graves' hyperthyroidism if no progression to ophthalmopathy occurred over 18 months of follow-up. Hyperthyroidism patients were aged 18 to 65 years and newly diagnosed, with disease duration of less than 2 months. The study excluded patients with uncontrolled infections, other autoimmune diseases, pregnancy or lactation. Diagnoses relied on clinical symptoms, serum thyroxine and TRAb, thyroid ultrasound and orbital computed tomography. PBMCs were isolated from roughly 10 ml of fresh peripheral blood by Ficoll-Paque density gradient centrifugation. Trizol reagent was used to extract total RNA, and RNA quality was then checked on an Agilent 2100 Bioanalyzer.

TCR beta CDR3 regions were amplified from RNA transcripts. The first round of RT-PCR for the TCR CDR3 was performed with the HTBI primer set and the Qiagen OneStep RT-PCR kit. The libraries were constructed in a second round of multiplex PCR and then size-selected and purified. Paired-end sequencing of the libraries was performed with 100 bp reads on an Illumina HiSeq2000. As for the original processing: SOAPnuke was used to process the raw data, removing reads that contained adapters or uncalled bases, had a mean Phred below 15, or lacked an exact match to the constant primer or identifier. COPE v1.2.5 was used to merge the high-quality paired reads, and each unique nucleotide sequence was defined as a clonotype. MiTCR v1.1 was used to align the clonotypes against IMGT TRBV, TRBD and TRBJ reference segments. Analysis was restricted to V-J combinations with a frequency above 0.0001, which covered roughly 99% of repertoires. The TCS score was defined as F50 (clonal expansion) divided by E x V (chaos), with BLOSUM62-based TCRdist calculated between CDR3 peptides within each V-J. Welch's t-statistics and random forest reduced around 510 V-J features to under 15, which were used in a naive Bayes classifier (R e1071). Clones were called with MiXCR by TCRdb after fastp trimmed the public reads at Q25, and only in-frame beta chains were retained. Here each entry gathers all rows of one CDR3 protein and keeps the most common genes and DNA. TCRdb, rather than the study authors, made the V and J calls. The sample contains approximately 560,000 distinct CDR3 sequences, 15% to 18% of them found a single time. The biggest ten clones account for approximately 7.4% of the sample.

What the work shows at the level of the full study, not this receptor alone: Sample size was not statistically predetermined, and blinding of investigators to group allocation was not performed. Ophthalmopathy was separated from stable hyperthyroidism by a 13 V-J signature model, with around 88% sensitivity and about 81% specificity obtained in cross-validation and 80%/75% obtained in testing. During validation, the model predicted progression to ophthalmopathy a median of approximately 7 months ahead of onset, with around 70% sensitivity and about 72% specificity. Most expanded thyroid clonotypes (frequency above 0.001) were also detected in blood, suggesting blood repertoires may reflect thyroid immune responses.

Sequencing used blood. This TCR was recovered from a woman in her twenties or thirties with Graves' hyperthyroidism. The sequence joins TRBV10-3 to TRBJ1-1; the D region possibly corresponds to TRBD1 (5 bases align). The nucleotide sequence is TGTGCCATCAGTCACCAGGGAAACACTGAAGCTTTCTTT. Its protein reads: CAISHQGNTEAFF.